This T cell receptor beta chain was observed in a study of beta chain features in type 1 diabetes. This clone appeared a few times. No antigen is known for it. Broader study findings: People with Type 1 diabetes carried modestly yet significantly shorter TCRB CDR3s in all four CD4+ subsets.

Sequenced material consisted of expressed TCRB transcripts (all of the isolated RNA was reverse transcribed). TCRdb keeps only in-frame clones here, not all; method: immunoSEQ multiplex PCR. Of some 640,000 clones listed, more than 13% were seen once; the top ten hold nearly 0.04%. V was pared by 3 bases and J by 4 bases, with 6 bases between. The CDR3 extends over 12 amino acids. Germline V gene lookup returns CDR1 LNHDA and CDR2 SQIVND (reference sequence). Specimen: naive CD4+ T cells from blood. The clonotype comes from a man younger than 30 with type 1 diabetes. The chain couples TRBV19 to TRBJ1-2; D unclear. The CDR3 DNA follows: TGTGCCAGTAGTATGGATGGCTATGGCTACACCTTC. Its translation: CASSMDGYGYTF.